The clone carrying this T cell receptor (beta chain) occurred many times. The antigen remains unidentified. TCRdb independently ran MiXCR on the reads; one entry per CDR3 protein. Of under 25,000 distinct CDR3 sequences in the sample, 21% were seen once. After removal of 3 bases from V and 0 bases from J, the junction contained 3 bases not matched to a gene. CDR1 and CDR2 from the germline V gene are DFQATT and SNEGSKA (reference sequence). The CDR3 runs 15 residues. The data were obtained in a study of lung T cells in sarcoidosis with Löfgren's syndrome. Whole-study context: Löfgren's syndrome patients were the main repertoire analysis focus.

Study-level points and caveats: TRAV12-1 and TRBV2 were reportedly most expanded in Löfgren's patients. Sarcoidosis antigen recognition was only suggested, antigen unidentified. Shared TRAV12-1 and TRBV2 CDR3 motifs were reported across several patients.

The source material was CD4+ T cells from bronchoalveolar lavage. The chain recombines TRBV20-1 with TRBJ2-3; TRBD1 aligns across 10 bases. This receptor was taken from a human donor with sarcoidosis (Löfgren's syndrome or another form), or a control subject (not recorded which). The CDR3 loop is CSARRQGASTDTQYF. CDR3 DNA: TGCAGTGCTAGGCGACAGGGGGCTAGCACAGATACGCAGTATTTT.